The source of this TCR beta chain is a study of T cells after posttransplantation cyclophosphamide. The repertoire was sequenced with immunoSEQ multiplex PCR; TCRdb's copy has only in-frame clones and lacks some. The table includes around 47,000 clones, around 94% detected once. Trimming at V came to 5 bases and at J to 0 bases, leaving 16 bases not matched to a gene. The V gene's germline CDR1 is SGHTA and CDR2 FQGNSA. The CDR3 is made up of 19 amino acids. V and J are TRBV7-2 and TRBJ1-3; the match to TRBD1 covers 7 bases. The specimen sequenced was PBMCs. The clonotype was recovered from a woman aged 25-40 years in good health and a related stem cell transplant donor. The CDR3 here is CASSLTISKTGSSGNTIYF. DNA for the CDR3: TGTGCCAGCAGCCTTACAATTTCTAAGACAGGGAGCTCTGGAAACACCATATATTTT.